A selection of T cell receptor beta chains follows, all from one sample in a study of control samples from healthy donors and cancer patients. Clones were read by immunoSEQ multiplex PCR, and TCRdb kept only the in-frame ones, dropping some. The sample has approximately 97,000 clones; more than 90% are singletons. The sequenced material came from blood. The origin of the receptors is a human donor in good health. The donor label of this sample is uncertain. Both conserved end residues are part of each CDR3. The D gene is left open where the match is weak. A row's size may be missing; if present it is once, few, many or a size class.

d_call j_call v_call clone_size cdr3_nt cdr3_aa
TRBD1 TRBJ1-1 TRBV5-1 . TGCGCCAGCAGCTCGCACTACAGGGGACAGAACACTGAAGCTTTCTTT CASSSHYRGQNTEAFF
. TRBJ1-2 TRBV13 . TGTGCCAGCAGCCAACAGGAAAAGCAGGGCTACACCTTC CASSQQEKQGYTF
. TRBJ1-1 TRBV19 . TGTGCCAGTAGTATTGGGAGGTTTGAAGCTTTCTTT CASSIGRFEAFF
TRBD1 TRBJ2-5 TRBV5-4 few TGTGCCAGCAGCTTGGGGGACAGGGGGTTAAGGGAGACCCAGTACTTC CASSLGDRGLRETQYF
. TRBJ1-1 TRBV19 once TGTGCCAGTAGTATAGTAAGGGGCGGGGCCCCTGAAGCTTTCTTT CASSIVRGGAPEAFF
. TRBJ2-5 TRBV3-1/TRBV3-2 . TGTGCCAGCAGCCAGGCAGGGGCAGGCGATGTGACCCAGTACTTC CASSQAGAGDVTQYF
. TRBJ2-5 TRBV7-6 . TGTGCCAGCAGCTCAAATGTGGTCTCGGCTCAAGAGACCCAGTACTTC CASSSNVVSAQETQYF
. TRBJ2-3 TRBV7-2 once TGTGCCAGCAGCTTGTTGGCAGATACGCAGTATTTT CASSLLADTQYF
. TRBJ2-5 TRBV18 once TGTGCCAGCTCACCTCCTAGCGTCCAAGAGACCCAGTACTTC CASSPPSVQETQYF
. TRBJ2-3 TRBV29-1 . TGCAGCGTTGAAAGCAGCACAGATACGCAGTATTTT CSVESSTDTQYF
. TRBJ2-1 TRBV3-1/TRBV3-2 . TGTGCCAGCAGCCAAGAGGGGGTATGGGAGCAGTTCTTC CASSQEGVWEQFF
. TRBJ1-1 TRBV6-5 once TGTGCCAGCAGGCAGATGGTAGCTTTCTTT CASRQMVAFF
. TRBJ2-7 TRBV5-1 . TGCGCCAGCAGCTTGTCCACACCACAGGGAAGCGAGCAGTACTTC CASSLSTPQGSEQYF
. TRBJ1-2 TRBV9 . TGTGCCAGCAGCCAAAGGGGGGGCAGGACGGATCATGGCTACACCTTC CASSQRGGRTDHGYTF
. TRBJ1-3 TRBV28 . TGTGCCAGCAGGCAGGGAGCGTTAGGAAACACCATATATTTT CASRQGALGNTIYF
. TRBJ1-3 TRBV11-2 medium-sized TGTGCCAGCAGCCCTCTGTGGGGTCGTGGAAACACCATATATTTT CASSPLWGRGNTIYF
. TRBJ2-3 TRBV9 . TGTGCCAGCAGCGTAGGGACCCACACAGATACGCAGTATTTT CASSVGTHTDTQYF
. TRBJ2-7 TRBV2 once TGTGCCAGCAGTGAGGAGGGGGAGAACGAGCAGTACTTC CASSEEGENEQYF
. TRBJ1-5 TRBV5-6 . TGTGCCAGCAGCTTCTGGGAGGGGCCCCAGCATTTT CASSFWEGPQHF
. TRBJ1-1 TRBV12-3/TRBV12-4 . TGTGCCAGCACCTGGGGCACCAACACTGAAGCTTTCTTT CASTWGTNTEAFF
TRBD1 TRBJ1-1 TRBV19 . TGTGCCAGTAGTATGGGGACAGAGAACACTGAAGCTTTCTTT CASSMGTENTEAFF